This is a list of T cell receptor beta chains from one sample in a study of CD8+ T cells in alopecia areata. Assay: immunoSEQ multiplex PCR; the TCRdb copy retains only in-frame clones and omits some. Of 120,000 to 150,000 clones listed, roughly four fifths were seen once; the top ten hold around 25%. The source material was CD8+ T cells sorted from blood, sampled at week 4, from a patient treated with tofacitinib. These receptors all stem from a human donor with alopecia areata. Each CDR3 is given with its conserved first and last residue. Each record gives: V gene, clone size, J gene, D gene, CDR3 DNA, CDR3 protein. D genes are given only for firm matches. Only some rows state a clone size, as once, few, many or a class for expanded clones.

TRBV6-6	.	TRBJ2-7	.	TGTGCCAGCAGTTACTCTACAGAAAGGGGCTACGAGCAGTACTTC	CASSYSTERGYEQYF
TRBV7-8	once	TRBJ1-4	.	TGTGCCAGCAGCTTTGGGCCAGGGTCGAATGAAAAACTGTTTTTT	CASSFGPGSNEKLFF
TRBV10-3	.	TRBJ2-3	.	TGTGCCATCAGTGAGTCGGCAGTACTCACAGATACGCAGTATTTT	CAISESAVLTDTQYF
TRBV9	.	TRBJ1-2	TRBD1	TGTGCCAGCAGCGTAGGAGGGGGCGACTATGGCTACACCTTC	CASSVGGGDYGYTF
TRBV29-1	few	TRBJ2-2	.	TGCAGCGTCCAAAGGGTGGCTCCGGGCACCGGGGAGCTGTTTTTT	CSVQRVAPGTGELFF
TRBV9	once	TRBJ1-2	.	TGTGCCAGCAGCGCCTGGGACGGAACGTACAATGGCTACACCTTC	CASSAWDGTYNGYTF
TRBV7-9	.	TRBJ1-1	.	TGCGCCAGCAGCCAAGGGTACACTGAAGCTTTCTTT	CASSQGYTEAFF
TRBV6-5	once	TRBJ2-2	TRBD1	TGTGCCAGCAGGCCCGGACAGGGCAGCACCGGGGAGCTGTTTTTT	CASRPGQGSTGELFF
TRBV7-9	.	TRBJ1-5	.	TGTGCCAGCAGCTTCGATGATCAGCCCCAGCATTTT	CASSFDDQPQHF
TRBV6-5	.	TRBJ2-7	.	TGTGCCAGCAGTTACTCGGCAGGGAACGAGCAGTACTTC	CASSYSAGNEQYF
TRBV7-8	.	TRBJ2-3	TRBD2	TGTGCCAGCAGTCCGCTCGGGACTAGCGGGGGTACAGATACGCAGTATTTT	CASSPLGTSGGTDTQYF
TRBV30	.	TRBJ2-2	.	TGTGCCTGGAGTATGGGATTCACCGGGGAGCTGTTTTTT	CAWSMGFTGELFF
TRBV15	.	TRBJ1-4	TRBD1	TGTGCCACCAGCGCGAGGACAGGGGCCCTACGGCATGAAAAACTGTTTTTT	CATSARTGALRHEKLFF
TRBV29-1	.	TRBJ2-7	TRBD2	TGCAGCGTTGAGTTTCCGACTAGCGTCGAGCAGTACTTC	CSVEFPTSVEQYF
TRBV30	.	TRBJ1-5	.	TGTGCCTGGAGTGAGGGACGAGGCAATCAGCCCCAGCATTTT	CAWSEGRGNQPQHF
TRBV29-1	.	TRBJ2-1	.	TGCAGCGTTGAGGACGTGCAGGGGCCTTTATACAATGAGCAGTTCTTC	CSVEDVQGPLYNEQFF
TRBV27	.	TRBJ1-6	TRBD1	TGTGCCAGCAGCCTTCGACCTGCGGGACAGGGTTATTCACCCCTCCACTTT	CASSLRPAGQGYSPLHF
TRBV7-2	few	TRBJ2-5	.	TGTGCCAGCAGCTTAGGCCTAAAAGAGACCCAGTACTTC	CASSLGLKETQYF
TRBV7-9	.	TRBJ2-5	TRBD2	TGTGCCAGCAGCCCCGCGGGCCAGCGGGGGCCGGCGGGGACCCAGTACTTC	CASSPAGQRGPAGTQYF
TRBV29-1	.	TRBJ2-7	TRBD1	TGCAGCGCTAGAGAGAGGGACAGAGGGACCTACGAGCAGTACTTC	CSARERDRGTYEQYF
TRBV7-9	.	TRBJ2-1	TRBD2	TGTGCCAGCAGCTTAGTGCGGCTAGCGGGGAACGAGCAGTTCTTC	CASSLVRLAGNEQFF
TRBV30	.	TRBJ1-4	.	TGTGCCTGGATGGCAGGGCAAGAAGAAAAACTGTTTTTT	CAWMAGQEEKLFF
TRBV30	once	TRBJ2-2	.	TGTGCCTGGAGTCCTCCGAAGCGGCTGACGAACACCGGGGAGCTGTTTTTT	CAWSPPKRLTNTGELFF
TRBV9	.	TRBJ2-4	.	TGTGCCAGCAGCCCCCTGGGGGTAGCTGCCAAAAACATTCAGTACTTC	CASSPLGVAAKNIQYF
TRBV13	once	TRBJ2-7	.	TGTGCCAGCAGCTTCCATAGCAGGCTAGCCGAGCAGTACTTC	CASSFHSRLAEQYF
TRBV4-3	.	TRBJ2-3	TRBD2	TGCGCCAGCAGCTTTCGGGTAGCGGGGTTAACTAGCACAGATACGCAGTATTTT	CASSFRVAGLTSTDTQYF
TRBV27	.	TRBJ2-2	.	TGTGCCAGCAGTTTAGGGAACACCGGGGAGCTGTTTTTT	CASSLGNTGELFF
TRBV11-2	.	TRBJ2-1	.	TGTGCCAGCAGCTTAGATAACGGGGCCATCTCCTACAATGAGCAGTTCTTC	CASSLDNGAISYNEQFF
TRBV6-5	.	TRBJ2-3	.	TGTGCCAGCAGTTACTCGGCGGCAGATACGCAGTATTTT	CASSYSAADTQYF
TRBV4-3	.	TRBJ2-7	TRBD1	TGCGCCAGCAGCCAAGAGGTCGCCGGGACAGGGGGTACCACTCGAAGCTCCTACGAGCAGTACTTC	CASSQEVAGTGGTTRSSYEQYF
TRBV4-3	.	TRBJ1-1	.	TGCGCCAGCAGCCGAGTAATGAACACTGAAGCTTTCTTT	CASSRVMNTEAFF
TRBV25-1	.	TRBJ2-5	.	TGTGCCAGCAGGGGGCAAGAGACCCAGTACTTC	CASRGQETQYF
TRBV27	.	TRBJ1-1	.	TGTGCCAGCAGTCCTATCCTCGCCGGGGGCCATGTGAACACTGAAGCTTTCTTT	CASSPILAGGHVNTEAFF